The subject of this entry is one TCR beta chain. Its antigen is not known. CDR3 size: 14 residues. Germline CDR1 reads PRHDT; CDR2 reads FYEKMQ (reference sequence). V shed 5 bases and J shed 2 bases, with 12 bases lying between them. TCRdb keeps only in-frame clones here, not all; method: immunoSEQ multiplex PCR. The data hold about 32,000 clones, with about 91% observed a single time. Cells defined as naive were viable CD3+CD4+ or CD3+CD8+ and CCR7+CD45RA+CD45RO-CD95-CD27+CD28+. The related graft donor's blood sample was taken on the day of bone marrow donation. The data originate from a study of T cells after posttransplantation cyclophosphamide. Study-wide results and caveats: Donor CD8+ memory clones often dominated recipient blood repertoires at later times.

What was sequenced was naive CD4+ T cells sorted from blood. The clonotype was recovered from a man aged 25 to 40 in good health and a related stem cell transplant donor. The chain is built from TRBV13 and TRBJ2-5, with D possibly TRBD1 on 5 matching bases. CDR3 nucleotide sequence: TGTGCCAGCAGCCTGCGACAGCTACAAGAGACCCAGTACTTC. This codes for CASSLRQLQETQYF.